This T cell receptor beta chain was obtained from a study of blood T cell repertoires in COVID-19. The wider study: COVID-19 samples, acute and convalescent, were from the United States, Italy and Spain. Nucleic acid was either cDNA or gDNA, and it came from T cells, B-cell-depleted T cells, or PBMCs.

This clone is a singleton in its sample. Patients of the Seattle cohort, enrolled during active infection, were followed longitudinally. In the study's own analysis: It was from reference gene primer amplification that nucleated cell counts were estimated. Clones were sequenced by immunoSEQ multiplex PCR, and TCRdb holds only the in-frame ones, with some missing. The V and J calls and clone size come from that table; D and trimming were worked out from the DNA. The sample holds nearly 300,000 clones, 70% to 85% seen once. Sequencing was performed on peripheral blood. The sequence came from a human donor with COVID-19, enrolled during active disease. The donor label of this sample is uncertain.

The CDR3 DNA sequence: TGTGCCAGCTCACCAGCGGGAGTTGTCCAAGATACGCAGTATTTT. Its translation is CASSPAGVVQDTQYF. This chain joins TRBV18 and TRBJ2-3; the match to TRBD2 covers 7 bases. The germline V gene has CDR1 KGHSH and CDR2 LQKENI. With V trimmed by 2 bases and J by 5 bases, 7 bases remained unmatched. This CDR3 is built from 15 residues.